This T cell receptor (beta chain) was sequenced in a study of T cells after posttransplantation cyclophosphamide. Trimming took 3 bases from V and 9 from J; bases not matched to a gene: 11. CDR3 length: 15 residues. The V gene's germline CDR1 is GTSNPN and CDR2 SVGIG (reference sequence). This clone turned up a few times. No antigen is known for it. On the day of bone marrow donation, the related graft donor provided peripheral blood. Method: immunoSEQ multiplex PCR; TCRdb's copy keeps in-frame clones and lacks some. The counts give over 25,000 clones, none of them seen only once; approximately 2.6% is held by the top ten. Whole-study findings and limits: Later blood repertoires were often dominated by clones from the donor CD8+ memory compartment.

The rearrangement links TRBV30 to TRBJ2-3, with TRBD2 matching 11 bases. The TCR comes from a woman aged 60-75 years in good health, CMV-negative, and a related stem cell transplant donor. Input material: PBMCs. CDR3 sequence (DNA): TGTGCCTGGAGAGCTAGCGGGGGGCCGATCGGCACGCAGTATTTT. Its translation: CAWRASGGPIGTQYF. The full variable domain, its missing parts supplied by reference TRBV30 and TRBJ2-3, is SQTIHQWPATLVQPVGSPLSLECTVEGTSNPNLYWYRQAAGRGLQLLFYSVGIGQISSEVPQNLSASRPQDRQFILSSKKLLLSDSGFYLCAWRASGGPIGTQYFGPGTRLTVL.